This TCR beta chain was identified during a study of immune evolution from preneoplasia to lung adenocarcinoma. Patient tissue came from resections in Japan or China, 2014–2017. Nucleic acids came from premalignant or tumor cells enriched by macro-dissection. Clones were sequenced by immunoSEQ multiplex PCR, and TCRdb holds only the in-frame ones, with some missing. The profile covers tens of thousands of clones, with about 74% appearing a single time and around 6.5% taken by the ten largest. This clonotype was obtained from a person between 60 and 70 years old with lung adenocarcinoma. Source material: FFPE invasive lung adenocarcinoma tissue.

CDR3 sequence reads: CASSPPSAGRAEQFF. CDR3 in DNA: TGTGCCAGCTCACCACCGAGCGCCGGTAGGGCTGAGCAGTTCTTC. V gene TRBV18 combines with J gene TRBJ2-1; the D is unclear. CDR3 length: 15 amino acids. The germline CDR1 and CDR2 sequences are KGHSH and LQKENI. V was pared by 0 bases and J by 9 bases, with 15 bases between.